A single sample gave rise to the 16 T cell receptor beta chains below, sequenced in a study of T-cell memory formation after mild COVID-19. TCRdb processed the 5' RACE reads anew with MiXCR; each CDR3 protein has one entry. The sample yields 220,000 or so distinct CDR3 sequences, 9% to 10% seen once. Sample: PBMCs or a T cell subset sorted from them (not recorded which). These receptors came from a young man who had mild COVID-19 (a few samples of this study predate the infection). Cell type and time point are not known.

This clonotype was detected a few times. This chain links TRBV10-2 with TRBJ1-1; D might be TRBD1 (6 bases). Germline CDR1 is WSHSY and CDR2 is SAAADI. The CDR3 extends over 12 amino acids. V was pared by 7 bases and J by 4 bases, with 10 bases between. The CDR3 protein is CASTGGGTEAFF. In DNA, the CDR3 is TGCGCCAGCACCGGGGGCGGCACTGAAGCTTTCTTT.

This clonotype was counted a few times. J is TRBJ2-3 and V is TRBV5-6; perhaps TRBD2 as D (5 bases). CDR1 is SGHDT, CDR2 YYEEEE, per germline. The V and J ends lost 4 bases and 6 bases respectively, with 21 bases between them. The CDR3 has 16 residues. CDR3 residues: CASSPTLAGSVDTQYF. DNA of the CDR3: TGTGCCAGCAGCCCCACGTTGGCGGGTTCAGTGGATACGCAGTATTTT.

The genes are TRBV9 and TRBJ2-5, with TRBD1 matching over 9 bases. Losses at the gene ends were 3 bases for V and 3 bases for J; bases not matched to a gene: 9. This CDR3 is 16 amino acids long. The germline V gene has CDR1 SGDLS and CDR2 YYNGEE. As DNA, the CDR3 is TGTGCCAGCAGCGCAGGACAGGGGCACGCAGAAGAGACCCAGTACTTC. The encoded protein is CASSAGQGHAEETQYF.

CDR3 in amino acids: CASSLDWGTEAFF. CDR3 DNA: TGTGCCAGCAGCTTAGATTGGGGTACTGAAGCTTTCTTT. The rearrangement uses TRBV11-2 and TRBJ1-1; the D is unclear. V was clipped by 0 bases and J by 5 bases, with 7 bases between them. The CDR3 is 13 residues long. The germline CDR1 and CDR2 sequences are SGHAT and FQNNGV.

The rearrangement uses TRBV29-1 and TRBJ1-5; 7 bases agree with TRBD1. Trimming took 6 bases from V and 2 from J; bases not matched to a gene: 4. Germline CDR1 and CDR2: SQVTM and ANQGSEA. This CDR3 is built from 13 residues. The CDR3 here is CSVRQGRNQPQHF. DNA for the CDR3: TGCAGCGTCAGACAGGGCCGCAATCAGCCCCAGCATTTT.

This chain connects TRBV4-3 to TRBJ2-5; D is perhaps TRBD1 or TRBD2 (5 bases each). The germline CDR1 and CDR2 sequences are LGHNA and YSLEER. This CDR3 is 16 amino acids long. V lost 0 bases and J 2 bases, leaving 13 bases between the germline ends. This chain's CDR3 is CASSQEHPGPQETQYF. In nucleotides, the CDR3 is TGCGCCAGCAGCCAAGAACACCCGGGGCCTCAAGAGACCCAGTACTTC.

This clonotype was counted many times. This chain connects TRBV7-6 to TRBJ2-1; weak D call: TRBD2 (6 bases). The CDR3 sequence is 11 residues long. Trimming cost V 2 bases and J 10 bases, with 6 bases left between them. Germline V gene sequence: CDR1 SGHVS, CDR2 FNYEAQ. CDR3 region: CASSLLAEQFF. The CDR3 DNA is TGTGCCAGCAGCTTACTAGCGGAGCAGTTCTTC.

This rearrangement joins TRBV29-1 to TRBJ1-2; possible D gene TRBD1, 5 bases. V lost 5 bases and J lost 4, with 14 bases in between. This CDR3 spans 13 amino acids. CDR1 is SQVTM, CDR2 ANQGSEA, per germline. The DNA of the CDR3 is TGCAGCGTTCCCGCGGGGGACGGCTATGGCTACACCTTC. It codes for CSVPAGDGYGYTF.

The chain links TRBV5-4 to TRBJ2-5; tentative D call: TRBD2 (5 bases). The CDR3 has 14 residues. V lost 4 bases and J 5 bases, leaving 15 bases between the germline ends. Per the germline V gene, CDR1 is SGHNT and CDR2 is YYREEE (reference sequence). As DNA, the CDR3 is TGTGCCAGCAGCACCCAAGGGAGTGTTGAGACCCAGTACTTC. Amino acid sequence: CASSTQGSVETQYF.

The V and J genes are TRBV4-2 and TRBJ2-3; 15 bases are shared with TRBD2. The CDR3 totals 17 residues. V gave up 1 base and J gave up 5 bases; unmatched junction bases: 4. From germline, CDR1 is LGHNA and CDR2 YNFKEQ. The CDR3 spells CASSQVGTSGGRDTQYF. The CDR3 bases are TGTGCCAGCAGCCAAGTCGGGACTAGCGGGGGGCGAGATACGCAGTATTTT.

CDR3 in DNA: TGTGCCAGCAGCCTAACAGGGGGCGAGGGTGAAGCTTTCTTT. Protein product: CASSLTGGEGEAFF. The chain uses TRBV7-9 and TRBJ1-1; the match to TRBD1 covers 9 bases. V lost 5 bases, J lost 7 bases, and 8 bases stayed unmatched. Per the germline V gene, CDR1 is SEHNR and CDR2 is FQNEAQ (reference sequence). This CDR3 is 14 amino acids long.

This clonotype appeared a few times. The chain couples TRBV14 to TRBJ2-7; D possibly matches TRBD1 or TRBD2 (5 bases each). The V and J ends lost 3 bases and 6 bases respectively, with 18 bases between them. Per the germline V gene, CDR1 is SGHDN and CDR2 is FVKESK. This CDR3 spans 15 amino acids. The chain's CDR3 is CASSHSYGRAGEQYF. The CDR3 bases are TGTGCCAGCAGCCATTCATATGGCAGGGCGGGCGAGCAGTACTTC.

This clonotype was seen more than once but under ten times. This rearrangement joins TRBV7-9 to TRBJ2-7; TRBD1 aligns across 10 bases. Trimming at V came to 5 bases and at J to 1 base, leaving 5 bases not matched to a gene. From germline, CDR1 is SEHNR and CDR2 FQNEAQ (reference sequence). The CDR3 extends over 15 amino acids. CDR3 DNA: TGTGCCAGCAGCGCCCCGGGACAGGGGTCCTACGAGCAGTACGTC. It codes for CASSAPGQGSYEQYV.

The chain joins TRBV6-5 to TRBJ1-1, with D possibly TRBD1 on 5 matching bases. V shed 7 bases and J shed 4 bases, with 16 bases lying between them. CDR1 is MNHEY, CDR2 SVGAGI, per germline. This CDR3 region has 14 residues. This CDR3 reads CASTRAGGGTEAFF. CDR3 bases: TGTGCCAGCACCCGGGCGGGGGGGGGCACTGAAGCTTTCTTT.

This clonotype was detected a few times. The chain combines TRBV7-2 with TRBJ1-2; D is possibly TRBD1 (5 bases). Germline V gene sequence: CDR1 SGHTA, CDR2 FQGNSA. The CDR3 covers 15 residues. V gave up 1 base and J gave up 8 bases, with 17 bases separating them. The CDR3 spells CASSLEAGLRGGYTF. Written as DNA, the CDR3 is TGTGCCAGCAGCTTAGAGGCAGGGCTGAGGGGCGGCTACACCTTC.

This clonotype was found a few times. V gene TRBV7-2 combines with J gene TRBJ1-4, with D possibly TRBD1 on 5 matching bases. CDR3 length equals 15 residues. Trimming removed 5 bases from V and 3 bases from J, with 13 bases in between. Germline V gene sequence: CDR1 SGHTA, CDR2 FQGNSA. The CDR3 DNA sequence: TGTGCCAGCAGCCTGATGGGGGGACCTAATGAAAAACTGTTTTTT. Amino acid sequence: CASSLMGGPNEKLFF.